This TCR beta chain is drawn from a study of blood T cells in healthy people across ages. Background on the study: When template switching was applied, about one barcoded beta molecule was captured per two T cells. Study-level findings and limits: Diversity estimated from one million T cells was considered an underestimate. TCR beta diversity correlated strongly with naive T cell percentage.

About 10 milliliters of peripheral blood were drawn from each donor into EDTA-treated tubes. Primers used in a second PCR of about 7 to 12 cycles were a sample-barcoded 5' primer and a J-beta primer mix. TCRdb re-called the 5' RACE reads through MiXCR, storing one row per CDR3 protein. Here the sample spans more than 800,000 distinct CDR3 sequences, 45% being singletons. The CDR3 has 15 residues. From germline, CDR1 is SGHRS and CDR2 YFSETQ. Trimming pared 6 bases from V and 3 bases from J, leaving 18 bases between. Notes on this clonotype: What it recognizes is unknown.

Sequencing was performed on blood. The genes are TRBV5-1 and TRBJ1-1; TRBD1 is a possible D gene (5 bases). This receptor was obtained from a woman aged 60-70 years in good health. This chain's CDR3 is CASTNQGTVDTEAFF. The CDR3 nucleotides are TGCGCCAGCACTAACCAAGGGACGGTCGACACTGAAGCTTTCTTT.